This TCR beta chain was captured by sequencing in a study of CD8+ T cells in alopecia areata. Points from the study as a whole: Significant decreases in scalp clonality and expanded CD8+ clones followed tofacitinib treatment.

Extraction and reverse transcription of RNA yielded cDNA as the sequencing template. Sequencing used immunoSEQ multiplex PCR; TCRdb keeps in-frame clones, though not all of them. The sample holds fewer than 150,000 clones; roughly four fifths are singletons and the top ten take around 25%. Details on this clone: Its target is not known. Different DNA sequences within this sample yield the same CDR3.

CDR1 and CDR2 (germline): MNHEY, SVGAGI. The CDR3 has 14 amino acids. V was trimmed by 6 bases and J by 2 bases, leaving 13 bases between them. Treatment described: oral pan-JAK inhibitor, 5-10 mg twice daily. Researchers gathered lesional scalp punch biopsies and peripheral blood from patients with alopecia areata. Sorted populations comprised CD4+ and CD8+ T cells obtained from PBMCs. The specimen comprised CD8+ T cells sorted from blood, sampled at week 4, from a patient treated with tofacitinib. This clonotype was sampled from a human donor with alopecia areata. The V and J genes are TRBV6-5 and TRBJ1-1, with D perhaps TRBD1 (5 bases). The CDR3 DNA reads TGTGCCAGCAGCTGGGGGACGGTCAACACTGAAGCTTTCTTT. Translated: CASSWGTVNTEAFF.